A single sample is the source of the 16 T cell receptor beta chains below, sequenced in a study of T-cell reconstitution after alpha-beta-depleted transplantation in children. The authors prepared the TCRbeta library with unique molecular identifiers. One entry per CDR3 protein, called by TCRdb with MiXCR from the PCR reads. The table includes under 450,000 distinct CDR3 sequences, around 15% detected once. The source was PBMCs, mostly from graft donor cells, collected 360 days after TCRalphabeta/CD19-depleted stem cell transplant. The receptors stem from a boy younger than two who had a stem cell transplant for Wiskott-Aldrich syndrome, so the T cells may come from the graft donor.

This clonotype showed up just a few times. This chain connects TRBV5-1 to TRBJ2-7, with TRBD1 as a possible D gene (5 bases). Trimming left V 1 base short and J 2 bases short, with 13 bases between. In germline, CDR1 is SGHRS, CDR2 YFSETQ. This CDR3 is built from 15 residues. CDR3 coding DNA: TGCGCCAGCAGCTTGCTTCCAGGGATCCCCTACGAGCAGTACTTC. This gives the protein CASSLLPGIPYEQYF.

This clonotype was recorded at least ten times. The chain combines TRBV6-2 or TRBV6-3 with TRBJ1-1, with D hard to call. The CDR3 has 15 residues. Germline V lookup: CDR1 MNHEY, CDR2 SVGEGT. The germline V and J ends were trimmed by 0 bases and 7 bases, with 15 bases remaining between them. The CDR3 DNA sequence: TGTGCCAGCAGTTACTCGGTCAGGTCCGGGGTTGAAGCTTTCTTT. Its translation is CASSYSVRSGVEAFF.

This clonotype was seen only a few times. The CDR3 ends on some other residue instead of the conserved phenylalanine or tryptophan, so this is likely a read error. V usage is TRBV4-2 and J usage is TRBJ2-7, with TRBD1 matching 9 bases. CDR1 is LGHNA, CDR2 YNFKEQ, per germline. The CDR3 contains 16 residues. The V and J ends lost 4 bases and 2 bases, in that order; junction bases with no gene match: 9. CDR3 loop: CASSLDGQGKAYEQYL. As DNA, the CDR3 is TGTGCCAGCAGCCTGGACGGACAGGGGAAAGCCTACGAGCAGTACTTA.

This clonotype was seen just once. V and J are TRBV24-1 and TRBJ2-1, with 7 nucleotides matching TRBD2. Germline CDR1 is KGHDR and CDR2 is SFDVKD. Losses at the gene ends were 4 bases for V and 7 bases for J; bases not matched to a gene: 6. The length of the CDR3 is 14 residues. CDR3 nucleotides: TGTGCCACCAGTGACAGGACTAGAGATAATGAGCAGTTCTTC. Translated: CATSDRTRDNEQFF.

This clonotype appeared a few times. The gene calls are TRBV4-3 and TRBJ2-1; D is unclear. The CDR3 consists of 18 residues. Trimming removed 0 bases at V and 5 bases at J, with 20 bases between. Per the germline V gene, CDR1 is LGHNA and CDR2 is YSLEER. This chain's CDR3 is CASSQDGPNPAYDNEQFF. Written as DNA, the CDR3 is TGCGCCAGCAGCCAAGATGGGCCTAATCCGGCATATGACAATGAGCAGTTCTTC.

This clonotype was seen more than once but under ten times. J is TRBJ1-1 and V is TRBV20-1; D may be TRBD1 (5 bases). CDR1 and CDR2 (germline): DFQATT, SNEGSKA (reference sequence). The CDR3 totals 14 residues. CDR3 nucleotide sequence: TGCAGAATCGGGCTGGGGACGTTGAACACTGAAGCTTTCTTT. This gives the protein CRIGLGTLNTEAFF.

This clonotype was seen a few times. The rearrangement links TRBV20-1 to TRBJ2-7, with D unresolved. The germline V gene has CDR1 DFQATT and CDR2 SNEGSKA (reference sequence). There are 11 residues in the CDR3. V shed 3 bases and J shed 3 bases, with 6 bases lying between them. DNA for the CDR3: TGCAGTGCTAGTAGGTTCTACGAGCAGTACTTC. Residues: CSASRFYEQYF.

This clonotype was seen repeatedly, ten times or more. The chain carries TRBV4-2 and TRBJ2-5; tentative D call: TRBD2 (6 bases). Per the germline V gene, CDR1 is LGHNA and CDR2 is YNFKEQ. Trimming stripped 0 bases from V and 2 bases from J, with 13 bases between. The CDR3 is made up of 16 amino acids. Written as DNA, the CDR3 is TGTGCCAGCAGCCAAGATACCCAAGGACTACAAGAGACCCAGTACTTC. The encoded protein is CASSQDTQGLQETQYF.

V is TRBV5-1 and J is TRBJ2-3; 9 bases align to TRBD1. V shed 2 bases and J 2 bases; nucleotides not matched to a gene: 9. CDR1 and CDR2 from the germline V gene are SGHRS and YFSETQ. This CDR3 has 17 residues. CDR3 in DNA: TGCGCCAGCAGCTTAGATCCGGGACAGGGACTCACAGATACGCAGTATTTT. Residues: CASSLDPGQGLTDTQYF.

This clonotype has just a few counts. The chain combines TRBV4-1 with TRBJ2-3, with 10 bases identical to TRBD2. Germline V lookup: CDR1 MGHRA, CDR2 YSYEKL. The trim removed 0 bases at V and 2 bases at J, leaving 5 bases unmatched. The CDR3 has 17 amino acids. The CDR3 sequence is CASSQEASGSFTDTQYF. CDR3 nucleotides: TGCGCCAGCAGCCAAGAGGCTAGCGGGAGCTTCACAGATACGCAGTATTTT.

This clonotype was seen a few times. The genes are TRBV12-3 or TRBV12-4 and TRBJ2-3, with D possibly matching TRBD1 (5 bases). The V end was cut by 1 base, the J end by 6 bases, with 14 bases between. The CDR3 sequence is 15 residues long. CDR3 protein: CASSLGTLLRDTQYF. The CDR3 nucleotides are TGTGCCAGCAGTTTAGGGACACTTCTCAGGGATACGCAGTATTTT.

This clonotype was seen a handful of times. The rearrangement joins TRBV5-1 to TRBJ2-2; D gene ambiguous. Trimming stripped 4 bases from V and 4 bases from J, with 8 bases between. Germline CDR1 is SGHRS and CDR2 is YFSETQ. The CDR3 is 13 residues long. This CDR3 reads CASSPWLTGELFF. In nucleotides, the CDR3 is TGCGCCAGCAGCCCTTGGCTCACCGGGGAGCTGTTTTTT. Full variable domain (missing parts from reference TRBV5-1 and TRBJ2-2): KAGVTQTPRYLIKTRGQQVTLSCSPISGHRSVSWYQQTPGQGLQFLFEYFSETQRNKGNFPGRFSGRQFSNSRSEMNVSTLELGDSALYLCASSPWLTGELFFGEGSRLTVL.

A few counts support this clonotype. The chain employs TRBV7-9 and TRBJ2-5; tentative D call: TRBD1 (5 bases). The CDR3 runs to 15 residues. CDR1 and CDR2 from the germline V gene are SEHNR and FQNEAQ (reference sequence). V was shortened by 1 base and J by 5 bases, with 14 bases between the two germline ends. CDR3 residues: CASSLGNRWDETQYF. CDR3 DNA: TGTGCCAGCAGCTTAGGGAACAGGTGGGATGAGACCCAGTACTTC. The full variable domain, its missing parts supplied by reference TRBV7-9 and TRBJ2-5, is DTGVSQNPRHKITKRGQNVTFRCDPISEHNRLYWYRQTLGQGPEFLTYFQNEAQLEKSRLLSDRFSAERPKGSFSTLEIQRTEQGDSAMYLCASSLGNRWDETQYFGPGTRLLVL.

This chain connects TRBV3-1 to TRBJ2-5; D might be TRBD2 (5 bases). V was trimmed by 4 bases and J by 3 bases, leaving 21 bases between them. Germline CDR1 is LGHDT and CDR2 is YNNKEL (reference sequence). The CDR3 is 17 residues long. The CDR3 DNA is TGTGCCAGCAGCCCCCGGCGGAGGAAGGTCTTAAAAGAGACCCAGTACTTC. As protein: CASSPRRRKVLKETQYF.

This clonotype has a handful of counts. The chain couples TRBV6-5 to TRBJ2-5; maybe TRBD2 (6 bases). This CDR3 spans 14 amino acids. V lost 0 bases to trimming and J lost 5 bases, with 10 bases between them. Germline lookup yields CDR1 MNHEY and CDR2 SVGAGI. The CDR3: CASSYSPGRETQYF. The CDR3 DNA sequence: TGTGCCAGCAGTTACTCGCCAGGGAGGGAGACCCAGTACTTC.

The chain couples TRBV12-3 or TRBV12-4 to TRBJ2-7; D remains ambiguous. The CDR3 runs to 15 residues. The V and J ends lost 2 bases and 5 bases respectively, with 16 bases between them. CDR3 sequence (DNA): TGTGCCAGCAGTTTAAGGTCCGTTTTCGTCCACGAGCAGTACTTC. This codes for CASSLRSVFVHEQYF.